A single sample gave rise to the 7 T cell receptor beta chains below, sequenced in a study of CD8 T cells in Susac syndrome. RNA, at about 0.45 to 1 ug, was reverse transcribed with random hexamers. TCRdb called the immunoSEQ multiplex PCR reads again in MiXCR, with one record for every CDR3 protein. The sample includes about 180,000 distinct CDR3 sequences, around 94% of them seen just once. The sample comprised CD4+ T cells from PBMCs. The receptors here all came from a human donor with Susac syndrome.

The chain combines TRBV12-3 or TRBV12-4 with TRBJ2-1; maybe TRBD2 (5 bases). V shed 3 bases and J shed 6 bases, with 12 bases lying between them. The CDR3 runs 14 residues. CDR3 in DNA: TGTGCCAGCAGTTTCGGTCTAGCTGGCAATGAGCAGTTCTTC. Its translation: CASSFGLAGNEQFF.

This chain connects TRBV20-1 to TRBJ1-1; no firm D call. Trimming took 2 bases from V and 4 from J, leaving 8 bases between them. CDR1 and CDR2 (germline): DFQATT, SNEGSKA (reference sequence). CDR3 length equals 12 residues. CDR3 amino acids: CSARSRSTEAFF. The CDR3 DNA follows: TGCAGTGCTAGAAGTAGAAGCACTGAAGCTTTCTTT.

DNA of the CDR3: TGTGCCAGCAGCTCGCCGACCTACGGAGGAGATACGCAGTATTTT. This codes for CASSSPTYGGDTQYF. The chain is built from TRBV7-2 and TRBJ2-3; D might be TRBD2 (5 bases). The V and J ends lost 4 bases and 5 bases respectively, with 16 bases between them. Germline V gives CDR1 SGHTA, CDR2 FQGNSA. The CDR3 is 15 residues long.

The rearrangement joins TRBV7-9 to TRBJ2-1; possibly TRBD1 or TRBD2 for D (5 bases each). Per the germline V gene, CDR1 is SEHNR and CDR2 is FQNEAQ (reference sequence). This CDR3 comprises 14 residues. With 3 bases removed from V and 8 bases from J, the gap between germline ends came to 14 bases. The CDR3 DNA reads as TGTGCCAGCAGCTTGGCGTCGGGGCTCGATGAGCAGTTCTTC. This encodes CASSLASGLDEQFF.

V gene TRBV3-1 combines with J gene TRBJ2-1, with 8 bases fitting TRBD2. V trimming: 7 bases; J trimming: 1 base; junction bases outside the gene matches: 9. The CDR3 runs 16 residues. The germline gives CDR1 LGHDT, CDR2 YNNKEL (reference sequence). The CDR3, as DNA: TGTGCCAGCACCCGGGAGGGGCAGGGGTCCTACAATGAGCAGTTCTTC. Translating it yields CASTREGQGSYNEQFF.

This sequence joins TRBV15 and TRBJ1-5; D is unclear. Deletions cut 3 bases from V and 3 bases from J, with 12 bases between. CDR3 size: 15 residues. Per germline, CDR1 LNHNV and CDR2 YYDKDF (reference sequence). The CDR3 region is CATSSDPTVNQPQHF. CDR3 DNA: TGTGCCACCAGCAGTGACCCGACGGTCAATCAGCCCCAGCATTTT.

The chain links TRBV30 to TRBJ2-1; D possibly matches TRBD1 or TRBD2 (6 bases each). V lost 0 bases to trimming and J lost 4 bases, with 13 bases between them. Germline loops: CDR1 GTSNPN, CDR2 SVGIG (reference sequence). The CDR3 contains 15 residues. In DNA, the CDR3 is TGTGCCTGGAGTGTTTTTGGGGGGCTGTACAATGAGCAGTTCTTC. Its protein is CAWSVFGGLYNEQFF.